The clone carrying this TCR beta chain was detected only once. The data were taken from a study of CD8 T cells in Susac syndrome. The germline V gene has CDR1 SEHNR and CDR2 FQNEAQ (reference sequence). V dropped 5 bases and J dropped 8 bases, with 18 bases sitting between them. The CDR3 has 14 amino acids. Reverse transcription of roughly 0.5 to 1 ug RNA used random hexamers. Across 54 Vbeta and 13 Jbeta, TCR beta CDR3 was amplified with immunoSEQ multiplex PCR. TCRdb fed the immunoSEQ multiplex PCR reads into MiXCR, producing one record per CDR3 protein. The sample includes roughly 50,000 distinct CDR3 sequences, 92% seen only once; the top ten take around 0.43%. TEMRA cells were FACS-enriched, unlike CD8+ and CD4+ T cells, which were negatively isolated.

The chain recombines TRBV7-9 with TRBJ1-1; TRBD1 is a possible D gene (5 bases). The clonotype comes from a human donor in good health. Sequencing was performed on CD8+ T cells from PBMCs. CDR3 sequence reads: CASSPTTGVPEAFF. The CDR3 DNA follows: TGTGCCAGCAGCCCAACCACGGGGGTACCCGAAGCTTTCTTT.